This T cell receptor beta chain is drawn from a study of identical twins. Regarding the study as a whole: Twins showed weaker excess sharing in their beta out-of-frame sequences. Out-of-frame alpha sequences that twins shared showed excess low generation probability. Cord blood's abundant beta clonotypes had fewer insertions, unlike memory repertoires.

Template switching supplied a universal primer site; unique molecular identifiers were carried on the cDNA. Via MiXCR, TCRdb re-called the 5' RACE reads, giving one row per CDR3 protein. In the table there are roughly 700,000 distinct CDR3 sequences, 8.6% of which are singletons. This clonotype has just a few counts. Its matching antigen is unknown. This CDR3 is 14 amino acids long. Between the trimmed V and J ends, which lost 0 bases and 4 bases, there was a span of 9 bases. This sample was shared with a second study, whose subject was yellow fever vaccine responses in identical twins.

Material: PBMCs. The receptor was isolated from a woman between 18 and 29 years old in good health. The rearrangement links TRBV12-3 or TRBV12-4 to TRBJ1-2; the D gene is possibly TRBD1 (5 bases). The CDR3 nucleotides are TGTGCCAGCAGTTTAGCGATGACAGCCTATGGCTACACCTTC. Translated: CASSLAMTAYGYTF.